The entry below describes one T cell receptor (beta chain). Its antigen is as yet unknown. These data belong to a study of PD-L1 blockade in urothelial cancer. As for the study in general: About 90% of the roughly 30 patients comprised males who had bladder-origin urothelial cancer. Per blood sample, T cells had a median of roughly 150,000.

This table comes from immunoSEQ multiplex PCR, and its TCRdb copy is limited to in-frame clones, with some not included. The sample has approximately 100,000 clones; around 85% are singletons. The cohort comprised individuals with locally advanced or metastatic urothelial carcinoma. Germline lookup yields CDR1 MDHEN and CDR2 SYDVKM. The germline V and J ends were trimmed by 10 bases and 2 bases, with 17 bases remaining between them. The CDR3 has 15 amino acids. The study, taken as a whole, reports: Tumor-associated clones in blood expanded more at 3 weeks in durable-benefit patients.

The sequence was obtained from a man aged 45 to 65 with urothelial cancer. The chain has TRBV28 and TRBJ2-2; tentative D call: TRBD1 (5 bases). Sequencing used PBMCs, obtained around atezolizumab (anti-PD-L1) treatment. For the CDR3, the DNA is TGTGCCACCCTGACAGAGACCCTTAACACCGGGGAGCTGTTTTTT. It translates to CATLTETLNTGELFF.